This T cell receptor (beta chain) was recovered during a study of post-analysis software for immune sequencing data. As for the study in general: Included among the disease courses, which were recorded for the cohort, were relapsing-remitting, secondary progressive and progressive-relapsing multiple sclerosis. Whole-study findings and limits: Multiple sclerosis patients had significantly lower normalized Chao1 diversity than controls. Controls showed lower frequencies than patients for roughly five TRBV segments, and TRBV5-6, TRBV5-1 and TRBV20-1 were among these. F measure clustering grouped samples strongly by preparation batch.

Unique molecular identifiers were present in the TCR beta cDNA libraries. Input of about 0.95 to 11 million T cells yielded hundreds of thousands of cDNA molecules. TCRdb reprocessed the PCR reads with MiXCR, giving one entry per CDR3 protein. The table includes 600,000 to 750,000 distinct CDR3 sequences, about 60% detected once. Trimming removed 1 base from V and 4 bases from J, with 16 bases in between. Germline CDR1 and CDR2: SEHNR and FQNEAQ (reference sequence). The CDR3 consists of 16 residues. About this clonotype itself: What it recognizes is unknown.

This TCR came from a girl aged 2-15 years with multiple sclerosis. The sample taken for sequencing was blood. V is TRBV7-9 and J is TRBJ1-1, with D possibly TRBD1 on 6 matching bases. The CDR3 protein is CASSLVGGKRITEAFF. CDR3 nucleotides: TGTGCCAGCAGCTTAGTAGGGGGGAAGAGAATCACTGAAGCTTTCTTT.